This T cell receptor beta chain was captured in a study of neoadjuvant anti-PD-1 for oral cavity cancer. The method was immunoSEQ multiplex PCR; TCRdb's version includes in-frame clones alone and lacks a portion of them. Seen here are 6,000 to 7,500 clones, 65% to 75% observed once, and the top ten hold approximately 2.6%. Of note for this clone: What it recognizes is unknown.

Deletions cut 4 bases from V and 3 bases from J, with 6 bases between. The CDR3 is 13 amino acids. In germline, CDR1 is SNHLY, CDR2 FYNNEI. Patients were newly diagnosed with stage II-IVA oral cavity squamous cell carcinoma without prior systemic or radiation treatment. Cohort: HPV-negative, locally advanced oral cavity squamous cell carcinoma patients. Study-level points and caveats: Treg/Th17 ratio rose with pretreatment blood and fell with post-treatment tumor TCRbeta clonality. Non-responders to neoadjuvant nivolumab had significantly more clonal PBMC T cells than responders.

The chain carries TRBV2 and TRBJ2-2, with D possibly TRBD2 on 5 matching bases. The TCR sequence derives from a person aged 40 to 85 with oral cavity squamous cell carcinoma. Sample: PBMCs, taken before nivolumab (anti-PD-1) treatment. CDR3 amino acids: CASSGGYTGELFF. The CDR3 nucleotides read TGTGCCAGCAGTGGAGGGTACACCGGGGAGCTGTTTTTT. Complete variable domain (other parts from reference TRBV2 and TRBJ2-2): EPEVTQTPSHQVTQMGQEVILRCVPISNHLYFYWYRQILGQKVEFLVSFYNNEISEKSEIFDDQFSVERPDGSNFTLKIRSTKLEDSAMYFCASSGGYTGELFFGEGSRLTVL.